The present T cell receptor beta chain was sequenced within a study of blood T cell repertoires in COVID-19. Study in general: The United States, Italy and Spain provided the acute and convalescent COVID-19 samples. Sources were T cells, B-cell-depleted T cells, or PBMCs; the material itself was cDNA or gDNA.

As processed by the authors: Estimation of nucleated cell counts relied on the amplification of reference gene primers. Method: immunoSEQ multiplex PCR; TCRdb's copy keeps in-frame clones and lacks some. The V and J calls and clone size were taken over from that table, and D and trimming were inferred from the DNA. Here the sample spans under 300,000 clones, about 80% being singletons. The germline V gene has CDR1 SEHNR and CDR2 FQNEAQ (reference sequence). This CDR3 is built from 15 residues. V was pared by 5 bases and J by 2 bases, with 12 bases between. This TCR came from an elderly woman with acute or convalescent COVID-19. The sequenced material came from peripheral blood. This sequence joins TRBV7-9 and TRBJ1-4; D not certain. Here the CDR3 reads CASSPSRGTNEKLFF. CDR3 nucleotides: TGTGCCAGCAGCCCCTCAAGAGGTACTAATGAAAAACTGTTTTTT.